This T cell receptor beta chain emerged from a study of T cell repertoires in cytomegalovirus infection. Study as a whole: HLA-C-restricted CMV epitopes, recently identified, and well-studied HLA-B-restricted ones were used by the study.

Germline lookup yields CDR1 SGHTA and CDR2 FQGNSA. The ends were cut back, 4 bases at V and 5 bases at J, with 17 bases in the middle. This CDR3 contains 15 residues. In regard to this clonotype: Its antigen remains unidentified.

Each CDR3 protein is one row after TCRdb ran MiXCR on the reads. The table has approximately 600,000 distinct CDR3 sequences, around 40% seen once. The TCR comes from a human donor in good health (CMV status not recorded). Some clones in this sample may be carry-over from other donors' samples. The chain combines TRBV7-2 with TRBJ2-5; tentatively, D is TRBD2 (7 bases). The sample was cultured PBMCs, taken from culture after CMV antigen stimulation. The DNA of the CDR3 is TGTGCCAGCAGCTCCCCTGGGGGGGGCGTGGAGACCCAGTACTTC. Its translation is CASSSPGGGVETQYF.